This TCR beta chain was captured by sequencing in a study of T cells in narcolepsy. TCRdb keeps only in-frame clones here, not all; method: immunoSEQ multiplex PCR. The table has fewer than 35,000 clones, 70% to 80% seen once; the top ten hold 0.9% to 1.2%. This clone showed up just once. Its target is unknown. With 7 bases removed from V and 4 bases from J, the gap between germline ends came to 22 bases. The CDR3 runs to 16 residues. Per germline, CDR1 SNHLY and CDR2 FYNNEI. Overall study findings and caveats: Autoreactive clonotypes reportedly recurred in blood of same and different patients, not controls.

V and J are TRBV2 and TRBJ1-1; D ambiguous. The sequencing sample was made of CD45RA- memory CD4+ T cells from PBMCs. This TCR was recovered from a human donor with narcolepsy. This CDR3 reads CASTEFRLPASTEAFF. Written as DNA, the CDR3 is TGTGCCAGCACCGAATTCCGGCTTCCAGCCTCCACTGAAGCTTTCTTT.